This entry is about one T cell receptor (beta chain). The specificity of this receptor is unknown. The sample holds no much larger clone one base away, and base qualities are not on file. The sample originates from a study of Graves' ophthalmopathy and Graves' hyperthyroidism (dated by TCRdb to 2016 to 2018). Regarding the research as a whole: Peripheral blood was collected at initial diagnosis, prior to any treatment. The study used TCR beta repertoire signatures to distinguish Graves' ophthalmopathy from Graves' hyperthyroidism and to predict progression to ophthalmopathy. In total, approximately 130 blood samples were TCR-sequenced: fewer than 50 ophthalmopathy, 80 or so hyperthyroidism and about 17 hyperthyroidism-to-ophthalmopathy patients. To explore V-J signatures distinguishing ophthalmopathy from hyperthyroidism, a discovery set of more than 95 patients (roughly 42 ophthalmopathy, about 57 stable hyperthyroidism) was enrolled. For independent validation, a separate cohort was made up of 18 hyperthyroidism patients plus 17 patients who later progressed from hyperthyroidism to ophthalmopathy. In about six hyperthyroidism patients, the T-cell repertoires found in thyroid tissue were compared with those found in blood. Once sampling was done, hyperthyroidism patients were given methimazole at a starting dose of 30 mg daily, while ophthalmopathy patients were given high-dose intravenous methylprednisolone. The approximately 97 discovery patients were randomly divided into training and test sets at a 7:3 ratio.

Patients with ophthalmopathy had moderately to severely active disease, with a Clinical Activity Score of 3 or more, a NOSPECS grade of 4 or more, and a disease duration of less than 3 months. Patients were excluded if they had other autoimmune diseases, uncontrolled infections, pregnancy or lactation. Clinical symptoms, serum thyroxine, TRAb, thyroid ultrasound and orbital computed tomography were used for diagnosis. Ficoll-Paque density gradient centrifugation was used to isolate PBMCs from around 10 ml of fresh peripheral blood. Total RNA was extracted using Trizol reagent, and RNA quality was checked on an Agilent 2100 Bioanalyzer. What the research found in general, with its limitations: No statistical method was used to predetermine the sample size, and group allocation was not hidden from the investigators. In validation, the model predicted ophthalmopathy progression with 55% to 71% sensitivity and around 72% specificity; 12 predicted patients were CT-confirmed with GO in a median of around 6 months. Most of the expanded thyroid clonotypes with a frequency above 0.001 were also detected in blood, and it was suggested that the thyroid immune response may be reflected by blood repertoires. The 13-signature model separated ophthalmopathy from stable hyperthyroidism with around 90% sensitivity and 81.08% specificity in cross-validation, and 80%/75% in the test set.

From a lookup of the germline V gene, CDR1 and CDR2 are SQVTM and ANQGSEA. Including the terminal cysteine and phenylalanine, the CDR3 comprises 15 residues. Only CDR3 DNA remains: 45 bases, in frame from the first base. V is trimmed back by 3 bases and J by 4 bases, and the junction contains 7 bases that no gene match accounts for. For repertoire sequencing, TCR beta CDR3 regions were amplified from RNA transcripts. HTBI primers and the Qiagen OneStep RT-PCR kit were used in a first-round RT-PCR, which was followed by a second-round multiplex PCR, size selection and purification. Libraries were sequenced paired-end with 100 bp reads on an Illumina HiSeq2000. The original pipeline was this. Reads were processed with SOAPnuke, discarding reads with adapters, uncalled bases, mean Phred below 15, or no exact constant-primer or identifier match. COPE v1.2.5 was used to merge the high-quality paired reads. Each unique nucleotide sequence was treated as a clonotype, and MiTCR v1.1 was used to align the clonotypes to the IMGT TRB V, D and J references. Analysis was restricted to V-J combinations with a frequency above 0.0001, which covered just over 98% of repertoires. A TCR clonal expansion and chaos score per V-J combination was defined as the ratio of F50 clonal expansion to chaos observed in the TCRdist matrix. Welch's t-statistics and random forest were used to reduce features to approximately 13 V-J combinations, which were fed into a naive Bayes classifier. The similarity between thyroid and blood repertoires was quantified using the Morisita-Horn index. TCRdb reprocessed the public reads (quality trimming at Q25 with fastp, clone calling with MiXCR) and kept in-frame beta chains. Each CDR3 protein gets just one entry, which takes the most common genes and DNA from the rows behind it. TCRdb's processing, not the authors' own work, is the source of the V and J calls. The sample has approximately 160,000 distinct CDR3 sequences on record, 39% of them singletons. Roughly 9% of the sample is held by the ten biggest clonotypes.

The V and J genes are TRBV29-1 and TRBJ2-7; 12 central nucleotides agree with TRBD2. The sample consisted of peripheral blood. This receptor was obtained from a man aged 25-45 years with Graves' ophthalmopathy. Donor details come from another sample of the same person, matched by shared clones. The DNA sequence reads TGCAGCGTTGAGGGGCTAGCGGGAGGGGATTACGAGCAGTACTTC. Its translation is CSVEGLAGGDYEQYF.